This is a list of T cell receptor beta chains from one sample in a study of vaccination and CD4 T cells after COVID-19. Their antigens are not known. TCRdb independently ran MiXCR on the PCR reads; one entry per CDR3 protein. Of more than 9,000 distinct CDR3 sequences detected, more than 30% appear once; the ten largest clones hold about a quarter. Sequenced sample: cultured CD4+ T cells from blood. These receptors all come from a human donor with COVID-19. Each CDR3 is given without its conserved first and last residue. Size tells how often a clone was seen (once, few, many) or the class of an expanded clone, and some rows leave it out.

few	TRBV6-5	10	TRBJ1-1	ASSYPSQLAF
NA	TRBV15	13	TRBJ1-1	ATSRDMGKYTEAF
few	TRBV2	8	TRBJ2-5	ASSEETQY
medium-sized	TRBV11-3	12	TRBJ1-1	ASSWTGTQAEAF
NA	TRBV5-1	13	TRBJ2-7	ASSLVGGASYEQY
few	TRBV6-1	11	TRBJ2-7	ASRDWGGGEQY
NA	TRBV5-8	13	TRBJ2-5	ASSSRDSLQETQY
NA	TRBV5-4	11	TRBJ2-5	ASSFRTGETQY
NA	TRBV20-1	11	TRBJ2-7	SASRLAAYEQY
NA	TRBV5-4	12	TRBJ1-1	ASSLGGQNTEAF
NA	TRBV6-2/TRBV6-3	13	TRBJ1-4	ASSYFPGPHEKLF
NA	TRBV5-1	10	TRBJ2-5	ASSEGKETQY
few	TRBV20-1	11	TRBJ1-1	SAPPEGLAEAF
NA	TRBV6-1	13	TRBJ2-5	ASSSEDRGGETQY
NA	TRBV19	10	TRBJ2-3	ASRADGDTQY
NA	TRBV2	10	TRBJ1-5	AKGTDNQPQH
few	TRBV20-1	14	TRBJ1-6	SARDPNRVYNSPLH
few	TRBV11-3	13	TRBJ2-1	ASSSKRGGNNEQF
medium-sized	TRBV6-1	13	TRBJ1-1	ASIPGGLGNTEAF
few	TRBV6-2/TRBV6-3	9	TRBJ2-5	ASTSSETQY
NA	TRBV7-8	15	TRBJ1-5	ASSPRSERGGNQPQH
few	TRBV6-4	13	TRBJ2-3	ASKSAGDSPDTQY
NA	TRBV10-3	14	TRBJ1-2	AISESKPGSGYGYT
once	TRBV6-1	18	TRBJ2-2	ASSGRTGTSGGSNTGEQF
few	TRBV20-1	12	TRBJ2-7	SARSGTGDYEQY
few	TRBV2	12	TRBJ1-2	ASSVLKGDYGYT
NA	TRBV27	13	TRBJ2-3	ASRTFGGLTDTQY
NA	TRBV11-1	17	TRBJ2-6	ASSLERRSLSIGANVLT
NA	TRBV7-9	12	TRBJ2-5	ASSFSVNQETQY
NA	TRBV7-9	11	TRBJ2-1	ASSLGGSYEQF
few	TRBV6-8	9	TRBJ1-5	ASSYPQPQH
NA	TRBV20-1	14	TRBJ1-3	SAKYRGSSSGNTIY
medium-sized	TRBV15	11	TRBJ1-5	ATSRDRGKPQH
few	TRBV20-1	15	TRBJ2-4	SAREEPGGIAKNIQY
few	TRBV6-1	13	TRBJ1-2	ASSPGTQTNYGYT
NA	TRBV20-1	13	TRBJ2-5	SASHDLRVGETQY
few	TRBV6-1	16	TRBJ1-1	ASTLHPVTGGMNTEAF
NA	TRBV11-3	13	TRBJ1-6	ASSQDRGPNSPLH
few	TRBV11-2	14	TRBJ1-1	ASSLDSYWGDTEAF
few	TRBV19	14	TRBJ1-2	ASSTKSRQTSYGYT
once	TRBV5-1	12	TRBJ2-2	ASSLTGDTGELF
NA	TRBV5-4	13	TRBJ1-6	ASSLVPDYNSPLH
few	TRBV11-2	12	TRBJ1-5	ASSLSTVNQPQH
NA	TRBV5-1	10	TRBJ2-3	ASSLEGDTQY
NA	TRBV7-8	12	TRBJ2-2	ASSFSAGPGELF
few	TRBV23-1	14	TRBJ1-4	ASSQGENRADEKLF
NA	TRBV7-8	11	TRBJ2-7	ASSQGQSVEQY
NA	TRBV11-3	13	TRBJ2-2	ASSSGTGGSGELF
NA	TRBV20-1	13	TRBJ2-7	SANPGQGGSYEQY
NA	TRBV7-2	12	TRBJ1-2	ASSPQGPIAGYT
NA	TRBV6-1	13	TRBJ1-6	ASSMRPNPNSPLH
NA	TRBV25-1	13	TRBJ2-2	ASSGRTQGSGELF
NA	TRBV2	10	TRBJ1-5	ADGGPNQPQH
NA	TRBV20-1	11	TRBJ2-2	SANPGGTGELF
NA	TRBV10-1	12	TRBJ1-1	ASSESLRNTEAF
few	TRBV6-1	9	TRBJ2-7	ASTGIGEQY
NA	TRBV12-3/TRBV12-4	12	TRBJ2-7	ASSWGLYSYEQY